These 32 T cell receptor beta chains originate from one sample sequenced in a study of cytomegalovirus exposure and HLA in healthy donors. This PCR relied on a set of 60 Vbeta primers and 13 Jbeta primers. The data were produced by immunoSEQ multiplex PCR, yet TCRdb's version contains in-frame clones alone and is incomplete. The profile shows some 200,000 clones, roughly 9.4% of them singletons. Sequences were obtained from PBMCs. The receptors come from a woman younger than 45 in good health and CMV-seropositive.

V is TRBV28 and J is TRBJ2-3; 10 bases match TRBD2. The junction had 8 bases not matched to a gene; V was cut back by 7 bases and J by 4 bases. The CDR3 covers 15 residues. Germline CDR1 is MDHEN and CDR2 is SYDVKM. This chain's CDR3 is CASKVTSGRADTQYF. For the CDR3, the DNA is TGTGCCAGCAAGGTGACTAGCGGGCGGGCAGATACGCAGTATTTT.

In this sample, this clone turned up a few times. The rearrangement uses TRBV5-1 and TRBJ2-1, with 13 bases fitting TRBD2. V lost 4 bases and J lost 6; bases outside the gene matches: 4. CDR1 and CDR2 from the germline V gene are SGHRS and YFSETQ. The CDR3 has 15 amino acids. CDR3 sequence reads: CASSRGLAGVNEQFF. As DNA, the CDR3 is TGCGCCAGCAGCCGCGGACTAGCGGGAGTCAATGAGCAGTTCTTC.

The sample holds a few counts of this clone. The chain combines TRBV18 with TRBJ1-2, with D possibly TRBD1 on 6 matching bases. CDR1 is KGHSH and CDR2 is LQKENI in the germline V gene. The CDR3 loop spans 14 amino acids. The germline V and J ends were trimmed by 4 bases and 2 bases, with 11 bases remaining between them. The CDR3 bases are TGTGCCAGCTCACAAGGGGGAGCGAACTATGGCTACACCTTC. It specifies CASSQGGANYGYTF.

This clone turned up a few times. The chain links TRBV7-9 to TRBJ2-3, with a tentative D call TRBD2 (6 bases). Trimming took off 4 bases at V and 2 bases at J, with 10 bases between the two ends. From germline, CDR1 is SEHNR and CDR2 FQNEAQ (reference sequence). CDR3 length: 14 residues. CDR3 in DNA: TGTGCCAGCAGCTCAGGGACTCACACAGATACGCAGTATTTT. Translation gives CASSSGTHTDTQYF.

This chain joins TRBV7-9 and TRBJ1-1, with a tentative D call TRBD1 (5 bases). V shed 1 base and J shed 12 bases, with 9 bases lying between them. The CDR3 totals 11 residues. Germline lookup yields CDR1 SEHNR and CDR2 FQNEAQ (reference sequence). CDR3 nucleotide sequence: TGTGCCAGCAGCTTAGACAGGATACCTTTCTTT. Translated, it gives CASSLDRIPFF.

The chain has TRBV9 and TRBJ2-2; 8 bases match TRBD1. CDR3 size: 15 residues. The junction had 5 bases not matched to a gene; V was cut back by 4 bases and J by 3 bases. Germline V gives CDR1 SGDLS, CDR2 YYNGEE. CDR3 nucleotides: TGTGCCAGCAGCACCGGGACAGGCTACACCGGGGAGCTGTTTTTT. Encoded protein: CASSTGTGYTGELFF.

V is TRBV29-1 and J is TRBJ2-3; the D is unclear. The germline gives CDR1 SQVTM, CDR2 ANQGSEA. The CDR3 length is 14 residues. Trimming pared 4 bases from V and 1 base from J, leaving 12 bases between. This CDR3 reads CSVGKRPGTDTQYF. As DNA, the CDR3 is TGCAGCGTTGGGAAGAGGCCTGGCACAGATACGCAGTATTTT.

The chain combines TRBV27 with TRBJ2-1; 12 bases agree with TRBD2. The J segment lost 6 bases and the V segment lost 1 base, leaving 4 bases of the junction unmatched. The germline gives CDR1 MNHEY, CDR2 SMNVEV (reference sequence). This CDR3 is 16 amino acids long. The CDR3 loop is CASSLWGTSGPNEQFF. DNA for the CDR3: TGTGCCAGCAGTTTATGGGGGACTAGCGGGCCCAATGAGCAGTTCTTC.

This clone was seen only a few times. V usage is TRBV9 and J usage is TRBJ2-3, with D possibly being TRBD2 (5 bases). The CDR3 has 16 residues. Trimming took off 2 bases at V and 4 bases at J, with 17 bases between the two ends. In germline, CDR1 is SGDLS, CDR2 YYNGEE. CDR3 region: CASSVGLPQFPDTQYF. As DNA, the CDR3 is TGTGCCAGCAGCGTTGGACTTCCCCAATTCCCAGATACGCAGTATTTT.

The V gene is TRBV4-2, the J gene TRBJ1-5, with 8 bases matching TRBD1. This CDR3 is built from 17 residues. Germline V gene sequence: CDR1 LGHNA, CDR2 YNFKEQ. The V segment lost 4 bases and the J segment 6 bases; nucleotides outside the gene matches: 14. The CDR3 region is CASSPGTGNTGSQPQHF. CDR3 DNA sequence: TGTGCCAGCAGCCCTGGGACAGGTAATACGGGAAGTCAGCCCCAGCATTTT.

The chain has TRBV7-9 and TRBJ2-7; the D gene is possibly TRBD2 (6 bases). Trimming cost V 3 bases and J 0 bases, with 9 bases left between them. The germline gives CDR1 SEHNR, CDR2 FQNEAQ (reference sequence). This CDR3 is 14 amino acids long. In DNA form, the CDR3 reads TGTGCCAGCAGCTTGGGTAGCGGCTCCTACGAGCAGTACTTC. Translation: CASSLGSGSYEQYF.

The gene calls are TRBV29-1 and TRBJ2-2; 10 bases agree with TRBD1. Germline trimming cut 4 bases from V and 5 bases from J; bases unmatched to any gene: 10. This CDR3 spans 16 amino acids. CDR1 is SQVTM and CDR2 is ANQGSEA in the germline V gene. CDR3 nucleotides: TGCAGCGTTGTTGTTCCTAGGACAGGGGGAACCGGGGAGCTGTTTTTT. This translates into CSVVVPRTGGTGELFF.

The chain has TRBV5-5 and TRBJ2-2; 8 bases agree with TRBD1. Germline trimming cut 4 bases from V and 5 bases from J; bases unmatched to any gene: 7. This CDR3 region has 15 residues. Germline lookup yields CDR1 SGHKS and CDR2 YYEKEE (reference sequence). In nucleotides, the CDR3 is TGTGCCAGCAGCCTCCGGACAGGGAGGACCGGGGAGCTGTTTTTT. Protein product: CASSLRTGRTGELFF.

V gene TRBV18 combines with J gene TRBJ2-1; D perhaps matches TRBD2 (6 bases). With 3 bases removed from V and 0 bases from J, the gap between germline ends came to 18 bases. The germline CDR1 and CDR2 sequences are KGHSH and LQKENI. The CDR3 totals 18 residues. The CDR3, as DNA: TGTGCCAGCTCACCTCTGGTAGCGGAACTCAGCTCCTACAATGAGCAGTTCTTC. Protein sequence: CASSPLVAELSSYNEQFF.

The chain has TRBV5-1 and TRBJ2-3; D perhaps matches TRBD2 (5 bases). Germline CDR1 SGHRS, CDR2 YFSETQ. The V end was cut by 2 bases, the J end by 4 bases, with 8 bases between. The CDR3 is 13 residues long. The CDR3 loop reads CASSLTRADTQYF. The CDR3 DNA follows: TGCGCCAGCAGCTTAACTAGAGCAGATACGCAGTATTTT.

This chain uses TRBV4-1 with TRBJ2-1, with a possible D match to TRBD2 (6 bases). The CDR3 is 16 residues long. Deletions cut 3 bases from V and 7 bases from J, with 19 bases between. The germline V gene has CDR1 MGHRA and CDR2 YSYEKL. The CDR3 DNA sequence: TGCGCCAGCAGCCATCCTCCGGGACTTATAGAGAATGAGCAGTTCTTC. This sequence encodes CASSHPPGLIENEQFF.

This clone was seen a few times. The chain has TRBV7-9 and TRBJ2-6; no reliable D call. V lost 6 bases, J lost 0 bases, and 9 bases lay in between. The CDR3 totals 15 residues. From germline, CDR1 is SEHNR and CDR2 FQNEAQ (reference sequence). CDR3 DNA: TGTGCCAGCAGTCTACAGAGCTCTGGGGCCAACGTCCTGACTTTC. Translation: CASSLQSSGANVLTF.

This clone came up a few times. The CDR3, as DNA: TGTGCTAGTTCGAGCCAGGGACAGGGAGCAGATACGCAGTATTTT. This sequence encodes CASSSQGQGADTQYF. The chain uses TRBV12-5 and TRBJ2-3, with TRBD1 identical over 9 bases. This CDR3 region has 15 residues. Looked up from germline, CDR1 is LGHNT and CDR2 is FRNRAP. Unmatched junction bases numbered 10, after V lost 8 bases and J lost 4 bases.

This clone was counted a few times. No conserved phenylalanine or tryptophan ends this CDR3, so it is likely a read error. This rearrangement joins TRBV4-1 to TRBJ1-1; D might be TRBD1 (6 bases). The CDR3 has 15 amino acids. Germline values: CDR1 MGHRA, CDR2 YSYEKL. V shed 1 base and J shed 4 bases, with 13 bases lying between them. CDR3: CASSQAGGAITEAFL. In nucleotides, the CDR3 is TGCGCCAGCAGCCAAGCGGGGGGGGCTATCACTGAAGCTTTCCTT.

The gene calls are TRBV5-1 and TRBJ2-2, with TRBD2 matching 9 bases. V shed 7 bases, J shed 4 bases, and the junction held 8 bases outside the gene matches. CDR3 length equals 15 residues. Germline V gene lookup returns CDR1 SGHRS and CDR2 YFSETQ. The CDR3 DNA sequence: TGCGCCAGCGTTTCTAGCGGGACGGGCACCGGGGAGCTGTTTTTT. It encodes CASVSSGTGTGELFF.

The rearrangement links TRBV2 to TRBJ2-1; D is perhaps TRBD1 (6 bases). Per germline, CDR1 SNHLY and CDR2 FYNNEI. This CDR3 spans 16 amino acids. Deletions cut 0 bases from V and 3 bases from J, with 12 bases between. The CDR3 spells CASSEALTGIYNEQFF. The CDR3 bases are TGTGCCAGCAGTGAAGCGCTTACAGGGATCTACAATGAGCAGTTCTTC.

This clone has just a few counts. The genes are TRBV7-8 and TRBJ2-5; D perhaps matches TRBD2 (5 bases). This CDR3 has 14 amino acids. The germline V and J ends were trimmed by 4 bases and 2 bases, with 11 bases remaining between them. The germline CDR1 and CDR2 sequences are SGHVS and FQNEAQ. The CDR3 DNA reads TGTGCCAGCAGCTCAAGGCGAGGGCAAGAGACCCAGTACTTC. Translation: CASSSRRGQETQYF. Combining the CDR3 with reference TRBV7-8 and TRBJ2-5 gives the whole variable domain GAGVSQSPRYKVAKRGQDVALRCDPISGHVSLFWYQQALGQGPEFLTYFQNEAQLDKSGLPSDRFFAERPEGSVSTLKIQRTQQEDSAVYLCASSSRRGQETQYFGPGTRLLVL.

The V call is TRBV5-4, the J call TRBJ2-5; 7 nucleotides agree with TRBD2. Germline CDR1 SGHNT, CDR2 YYREEE (reference sequence). There are 15 residues in the CDR3. The V and J ends lost 6 bases and 2 bases, in that order; junction bases with no gene match: 10. CDR3 protein: CASTPGGGRQETQYF. Here the CDR3 DNA reads TGTGCCAGCACCCCGGGAGGCGGAAGGCAAGAGACCCAGTACTTC.

This clone was counted a few times. This chain uses TRBV29-1 with TRBJ1-2, with D tentatively TRBD1 (6 bases). CDR1 and CDR2 from the germline V gene are SQVTM and ANQGSEA. The CDR3 covers 13 residues. The V end was cut by 4 bases, the J end by 8 bases, with 17 bases between. CDR3 in amino acids: CSVAGTKVSGYTF. The DNA for the CDR3 is TGCAGCGTTGCCGGGACAAAAGTCAGCGGCTACACCTTC.

This clone has just a few counts. The V and J genes are TRBV19 and TRBJ1-1; weak D call: TRBD1 (5 bases). CDR1 and CDR2 (germline): LNHDA, SQIVND (reference sequence). This CDR3 is 14 amino acids long. V was trimmed by 3 bases and J by 4 bases, leaving 12 bases between them. The CDR3 DNA follows: TGTGCCAGTAGTATTCGGGGGGTGAGCACTGAAGCTTTCTTT. Amino acids: CASSIRGVSTEAFF.

The chain recombines TRBV27 with TRBJ1-1, with TRBD1 matching 8 bases. Trimming cost V 8 bases and J 4 bases; bases outside gene matches: 9. Germline lookup yields CDR1 MNHEY and CDR2 SMNVEV (reference sequence). This CDR3 has 14 residues. The CDR3 spells CASGRRQGSTEAFF. In DNA, the CDR3 is TGTGCCAGCGGGCGGAGACAGGGGAGCACTGAAGCTTTCTTT.

This sequence joins TRBV6-6 and TRBJ1-5, with D possibly TRBD1 on 5 matching bases. The CDR3 is 13 residues long. Germline values: CDR1 MNHNY, CDR2 SVGAGI (reference sequence). V gave up 10 bases and J gave up 6 bases, with 16 bases separating them. In nucleotides, the CDR3 is TGTGCCACCAATCAGGGAGGAACTCAGCCCCAGCATTTT. Translating gives CATNQGGTQPQHF.

The V call is TRBV6-1, the J call TRBJ1-1; 8 bases line up with TRBD1. V shed 6 bases and J 0 bases; nucleotides not matched to a gene: 6. The CDR3 consists of 15 residues. The germline V gene encodes CDR1 MNHNS and CDR2 SASEGT. CDR3 sequence reads: CASRAGTGMNTEAFF. DNA of the CDR3: TGTGCCAGCAGGGCCGGGACAGGTATGAACACTGAAGCTTTCTTT.

This chain joins TRBV6-1 and TRBJ2-7, with D hard to call. Germline CDR1 MNHNS, CDR2 SASEGT. Trimming removed 7 bases at V and 0 bases at J, with 7 bases between. This CDR3 has 12 amino acids. CDR3 amino acids: CASTLSSYEQYF. The CDR3 region has the DNA TGTGCCAGCACCCTAAGCTCCTACGAGCAGTACTTC.

This rearrangement joins TRBV2 to TRBJ1-4, with unresolved D. Trimming pared 7 bases from V and 5 bases from J, leaving 14 bases between. This CDR3 comprises 14 residues. CDR1 and CDR2 from the germline V gene are SNHLY and FYNNEI. The CDR3 region is CASMGRQINEKLFF. In nucleotides, the CDR3 is TGTGCCAGCATGGGGAGGCAGATAAATGAAAAACTGTTTTTT.

In its sample, this clone was seen a few times. The rearrangement uses TRBV11-2 and TRBJ1-1; D gene unclear. The CDR3 runs to 17 residues. The V and J ends lost 0 bases and 4 bases respectively, with 18 bases between them. Per germline, CDR1 SGHAT and CDR2 FQNNGV. Here the CDR3 DNA reads TGTGCCAGCAGCTTAGATAACCGGGAGGCAGGTATCACTGAAGCTTTCTTT. This sequence encodes CASSLDNREAGITEAFF.

This clone has only a few counts. The chain carries TRBV6-5 and TRBJ2-7; D gene ambiguous. Germline V CDR1 and CDR2: MNHEY, SVGAGI. The length of the CDR3 is 14 residues. Deletions cut 0 bases from V and 0 bases from J, with 6 bases between. CDR3 DNA sequence: TGTGCCAGCAGTTACTCGTCACACTCCTACGAGCAGTACTTC. Protein: CASSYSSHSYEQYF.